These 18 T cell receptor beta chains share one sample of origin, sequenced in a study of blood T cell repertoires in COVID-19. Clones were read by immunoSEQ multiplex PCR, and TCRdb kept only the in-frame ones, dropping some. This sample has 50,000 to 70,000 clones; 78% occur once, and the top ten carry 4% to 6%. Sequencing was performed on peripheral blood. The receptors were sampled from a human donor in a cohort sampled during active COVID-19.

The rearrangement links TRBV18 to TRBJ1-6, with D maybe TRBD1 (6 bases). The CDR3 is 17 amino acids. Germline assignment: CDR1 KGHSH and CDR2 LQKENI. V lost 0 bases to trimming and J lost 5 bases, with 14 bases between them. The CDR3 DNA follows: TGTGCCAGCTCACCACCAACAACAGGGAGGGATAATTCACCCCTCCACTTT. It specifies CASSPPTTGRDNSPLHF.

The chain joins TRBV28 to TRBJ1-2; 8 positions agree with TRBD1. The CDR3 length is 15 residues. The V gene end was trimmed by 6 bases and the J gene end by 5 bases; junction bases not matched to a gene: 11. Germline V lookup: CDR1 MDHEN, CDR2 SYDVKM. Here the CDR3 DNA reads TGTGCCAGCAGGCGGACAGGGTTGGTTTGGTATGGCTACACCTTC. Translation gives CASRRTGLVWYGYTF.

V gene TRBV25-1 combines with J gene TRBJ1-1, with D possibly matching TRBD1 (5 bases). With 8 bases removed from V and 5 bases from J, the gap between germline ends came to 24 bases. Germline V gene data show CDR1 as MGHDK and CDR2 as SYGVNS. This CDR3 has 16 amino acids. Here the CDR3 DNA reads TGTGCCAGCTCCCCCCCCCAAGGGGTAGTTGGAACTGAAGCTTTCTTT. Its translation is CASSPPQGVVGTEAFF.

This rearrangement joins TRBV29-1 to TRBJ2-1, with TRBD1 identical over 7 bases. Germline V gene lookup returns CDR1 SQVTM and CDR2 ANQGSEA. CDR3 length: 13 amino acids. V lost 4 bases to trimming and J lost 0 bases; unmatched junction nucleotides: 0. Written as DNA, the CDR3 is TGCAGCGTTGGACAGGGCTCCTACAATGAGCAGTTCTTC. Translating it yields CSVGQGSYNEQFF.

This chain joins TRBV18 and TRBJ1-1; D possibly corresponds to TRBD1 (5 bases). The CDR3 extends over 14 amino acids. Germline V CDR1 and CDR2: KGHSH, LQKENI. Trimming left V 8 bases short and J 0 bases short, with 13 bases between. The CDR3 DNA follows: TGTGCCAGCGGCCGGGCGGACATGAACACTGAAGCTTTCTTT. Encoded protein: CASGRADMNTEAFF.

V usage is TRBV27 and J usage is TRBJ2-7, with D tentatively TRBD2 (6 bases). The V end was cut by 2 bases, the J end by 4 bases, with 15 bases between. Germline CDR1 is MNHEY and CDR2 is SMNVEV (reference sequence). CDR3 length equals 15 residues. CDR3 DNA: TGTGCCAGCAGTTTAGCGGGGTCCCCTTCTTACGAGCAGTACTTC. Protein sequence: CASSLAGSPSYEQYF.

The genes are TRBV4-3 and TRBJ2-7; D is ambiguous. Germline CDR1 and CDR2: LGHNA and YSLEER. The V gene lost 0 bases and the J gene lost 0 bases, with 12 bases spanning the gap. The CDR3 loop spans 16 amino acids. The CDR3: CASSQEVALSSYEQYF. The CDR3 DNA sequence: TGCGCCAGCAGCCAAGAGGTAGCCCTCAGCTCCTACGAGCAGTACTTC.

This chain uses TRBV5-4 with TRBJ2-3, with D maybe TRBD1 (5 bases). The V end was cut by 10 bases, the J end by 5 bases, with 17 bases between. The CDR3 runs 13 residues. Germline V lookup: CDR1 SGHNT, CDR2 YYREEE (reference sequence). The CDR3 loop reads CASALGAGDTQYF. The CDR3, as DNA: TGTGCCTCAGCCCTTGGGGCAGGAGATACGCAGTATTTT.

This clone has more than one count but fewer than ten. The DNA for the CDR3 is TGTGCCAGCAGTTACACAGTCTACGAGCAGTACTTC. Translated, it gives CASSYTVYEQYF. The genes are TRBV6-2 or TRBV6-3 and TRBJ2-7, with D uncertain. The CDR3 is 12 residues long. V was pared by 2 bases and J by 3 bases, with 5 bases between. Germline CDR1 and CDR2: MNHEY and SVGEGT.

The chain links TRBV28 to TRBJ2-2; 9 nucleotides align to TRBD2. This CDR3 is built from 17 residues. Germline-derived CDR1 and CDR2 are MDHEN and SYDVKM. With V trimmed by 6 bases and J by 2 bases, 10 bases remained unmatched. CDR3 in amino acids: CASSPMTSGANTGELFF. CDR3 bases: TGTGCCAGCAGCCCTATGACTAGCGGAGCCAACACCGGGGAGCTGTTTTTT.

The chain has TRBV10-2 and TRBJ1-1; 11 bases align to TRBD1. CDR1 and CDR2 from the germline V gene are WSHSY and SAAADI. This CDR3 has 15 amino acids. The V and J ends lost 6 bases and 5 bases, in that order; junction bases with no gene match: 8. This CDR3 is CASRISRDRGTEAFF. In DNA form, the CDR3 reads TGCGCCAGCAGAATCAGCCGGGACAGGGGGACTGAAGCTTTCTTT.

This chain uses TRBV3-1 (or the pseudogene TRBV3-2) with TRBJ2-7; 11 positions agree with TRBD2. CDR1 is LGHDT and CDR2 is YNNKEL in the germline V gene (reference sequence). V was pared by 5 bases and J by 7 bases, with 7 bases of the junction left unmatched. The CDR3 contains 14 residues. The CDR3 DNA follows: TGTGCCAGCAGCAACGGACTAGCGGGTGGTGAGCAGTACTTC. Encoded protein: CASSNGLAGGEQYF.

This chain uses TRBV5-1 with TRBJ2-7; D ambiguous. Trimming removed 1 base from V and 1 base from J, with 12 bases in between. CDR3 size: 15 residues. CDR1 is SGHRS and CDR2 is YFSETQ in the germline V gene. CDR3 amino acids: CASSLTSAPSYEQYF. The CDR3 DNA sequence: TGCGCCAGCAGCTTGACCTCTGCGCCGTCCTACGAGCAGTACTTC.

The gene calls are TRBV6-5 and TRBJ1-6; tentatively, D is TRBD1 (5 bases). Per the germline V gene, CDR1 is MNHEY and CDR2 is SVGAGI. This CDR3 spans 15 amino acids. V shed 0 bases and J shed 9 bases, with 12 bases lying between them. CDR3 protein: CASSYSGQAISPLHF. The CDR3 DNA follows: TGTGCCAGCAGTTACTCGGGGCAGGCCATTTCACCCCTCCACTTT.

The rearrangement links TRBV5-6 to TRBJ2-7; the D gene is possibly TRBD2 (5 bases). The CDR3 runs to 16 residues. Germline V gene lookup returns CDR1 SGHDT and CDR2 YYEEEE. V lost 2 bases and J lost 6, with 21 bases in between. In nucleotides, the CDR3 is TGTGCCAGCAGCTTTATAGGCCATGCGGGCCCGGCCGAGCAGTACTTC. Amino acid sequence: CASSFIGHAGPAEQYF.

V gene TRBV7-2 combines with J gene TRBJ2-2; 8 bases match TRBD2. This CDR3 has 16 amino acids. The J segment lost 5 bases and the V segment lost 4 bases, leaving 9 bases of the junction unmatched. The germline CDR1 and CDR2 sequences are SGHTA and FQGNSA. The CDR3 loop reads CASSSTGTSGTGELFF. The CDR3 DNA follows: TGTGCCAGCAGCTCCACCGGGACTAGTGGGACCGGGGAGCTGTTTTTT.

The V and J genes are TRBV6-5 and TRBJ2-7; D remains unclear. Germline CDR1 is MNHEY and CDR2 is SVGAGI. This CDR3 contains 14 residues. With 0 bases removed from V and 6 bases from J, the gap between germline ends came to 12 bases. The CDR3 region has the DNA TGTGCCAGCAGTTACTCTTCTAGGCTAAGCGAGCAGTACTTC. This sequence encodes CASSYSSRLSEQYF.

The chain employs TRBV30 and TRBJ2-7; no firm D call. V dropped 3 bases and J dropped 5 bases, with 14 bases sitting between them. Germline CDR1 reads GTSNPN; CDR2 reads SVGIG (reference sequence). CDR3 length: 13 amino acids. CDR3 residues: CAWSRQAPDEQYF. In DNA, the CDR3 is TGTGCCTGGAGCCGACAAGCCCCGGACGAGCAGTACTTC.